This T cell receptor (beta chain) was sequenced during a study of control samples from healthy donors and cancer patients. TCRdb's table, derived via immunoSEQ multiplex PCR, lists solely in-frame clones and lacks some. The sample includes 160,000 or so clones, roughly 94% seen only once; the top ten take around 15%. The ends lost 4 bases at V and 4 bases at J; junction bases unmatched: 17. The CDR3 is 19 residues long. Germline values: CDR1 LNHDA, CDR2 SQIVND (reference sequence). This receptor was identified in a man aged 60 to 75 with colorectal cancer. The chain carries TRBV19 and TRBJ2-7; 12 nucleotides match TRBD1. The sequencing input was PBMCs. The CDR3 spells CASSRSPRTGTGGIYEQYF. CDR3 DNA sequence: TGTGCCAGTAGTAGGTCCCCCCGAACCGGGACAGGGGGCATATACGAGCAGTACTTC.